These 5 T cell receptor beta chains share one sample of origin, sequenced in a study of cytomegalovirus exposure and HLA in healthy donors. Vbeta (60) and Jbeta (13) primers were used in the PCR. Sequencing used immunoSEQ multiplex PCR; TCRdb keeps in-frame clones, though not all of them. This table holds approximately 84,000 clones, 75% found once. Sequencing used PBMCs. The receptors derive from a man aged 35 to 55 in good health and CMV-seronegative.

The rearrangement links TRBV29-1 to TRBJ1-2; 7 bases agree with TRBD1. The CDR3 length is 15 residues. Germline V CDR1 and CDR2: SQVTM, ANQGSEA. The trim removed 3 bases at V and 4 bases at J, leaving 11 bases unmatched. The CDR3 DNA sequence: TGCAGCGTTGATGGGGCCAAGGCAGGGGGCTATGGCTACACCTTC. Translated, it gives CSVDGAKAGGYGYTF.

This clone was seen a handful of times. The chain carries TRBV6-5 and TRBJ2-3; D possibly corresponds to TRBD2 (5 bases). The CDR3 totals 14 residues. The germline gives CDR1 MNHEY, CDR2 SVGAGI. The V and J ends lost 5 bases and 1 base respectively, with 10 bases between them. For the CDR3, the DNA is TGTGCCAGCAGTACCGGACTTCGCACAGATACGCAGTATTTT. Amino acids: CASSTGLRTDTQYF.

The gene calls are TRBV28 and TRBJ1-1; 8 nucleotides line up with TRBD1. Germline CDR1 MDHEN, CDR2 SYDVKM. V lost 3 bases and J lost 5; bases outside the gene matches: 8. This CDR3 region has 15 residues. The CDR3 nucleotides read TGTGCCAGCAGTTTCAGGGGGCTCCGCGGAACTGAAGCTTTCTTT. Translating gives CASSFRGLRGTEAFF.

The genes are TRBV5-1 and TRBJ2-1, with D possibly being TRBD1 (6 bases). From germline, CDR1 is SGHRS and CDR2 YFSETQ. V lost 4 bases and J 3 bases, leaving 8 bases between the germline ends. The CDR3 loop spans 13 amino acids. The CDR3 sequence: CASSVDSYNEQFF. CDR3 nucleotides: TGCGCCAGCAGCGTGGACAGCTACAATGAGCAGTTCTTC.

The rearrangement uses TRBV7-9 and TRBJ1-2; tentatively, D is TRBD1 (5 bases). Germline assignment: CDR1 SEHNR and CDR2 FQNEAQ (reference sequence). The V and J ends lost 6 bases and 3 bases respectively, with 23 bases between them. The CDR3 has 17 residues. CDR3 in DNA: TGTGCCAGCAGAGCCACTCGTCAGGGTTGGACGGACTATGGCTACACCTTC. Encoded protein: CASRATRQGWTDYGYTF.